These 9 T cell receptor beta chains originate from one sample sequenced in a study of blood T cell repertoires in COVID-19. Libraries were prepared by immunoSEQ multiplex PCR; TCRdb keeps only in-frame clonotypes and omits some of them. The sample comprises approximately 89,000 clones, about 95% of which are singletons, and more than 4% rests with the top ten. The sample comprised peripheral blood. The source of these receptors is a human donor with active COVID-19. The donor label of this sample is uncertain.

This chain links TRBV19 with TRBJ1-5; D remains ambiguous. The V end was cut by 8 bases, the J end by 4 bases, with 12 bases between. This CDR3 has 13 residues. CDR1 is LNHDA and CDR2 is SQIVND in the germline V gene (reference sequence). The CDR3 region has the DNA TGTGCCAGTGCAGGCACCCCAAATCAGCCCCAGCATTTT. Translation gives CASAGTPNQPQHF.

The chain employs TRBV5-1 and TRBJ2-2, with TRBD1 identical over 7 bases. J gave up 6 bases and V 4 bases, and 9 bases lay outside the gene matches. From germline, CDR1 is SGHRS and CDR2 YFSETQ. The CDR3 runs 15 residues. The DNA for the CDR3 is TGCGCCAGCAGCCATAACAGGGGTGGCGCCGGGGAGCTGTTTTTT. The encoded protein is CASSHNRGGAGELFF.

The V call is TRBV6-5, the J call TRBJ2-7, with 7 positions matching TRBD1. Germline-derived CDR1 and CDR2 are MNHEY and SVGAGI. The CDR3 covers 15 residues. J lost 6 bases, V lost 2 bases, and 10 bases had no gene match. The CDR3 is CASSYGGQSFSEQYF. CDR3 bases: TGTGCCAGCAGTTACGGGGGACAGTCGTTCTCCGAGCAGTACTTC.

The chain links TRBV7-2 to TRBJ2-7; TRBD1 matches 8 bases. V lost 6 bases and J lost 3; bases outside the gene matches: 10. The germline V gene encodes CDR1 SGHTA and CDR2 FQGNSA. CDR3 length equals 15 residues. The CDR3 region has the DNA TGTGCCAGCAGTCCTCGACAGGGGCTAAACTACGAGCAGTACTTC. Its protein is CASSPRQGLNYEQYF.

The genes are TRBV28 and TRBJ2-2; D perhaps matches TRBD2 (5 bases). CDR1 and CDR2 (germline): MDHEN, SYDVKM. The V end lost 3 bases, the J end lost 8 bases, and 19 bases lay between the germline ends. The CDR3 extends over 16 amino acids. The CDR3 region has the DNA TGTGCCAGCAGTTTTTTCTCCGGGGTATCTTCTGGGGAGCTGTTTTTT. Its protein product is CASSFFSGVSSGELFF. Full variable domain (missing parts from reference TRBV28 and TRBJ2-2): DVKVTQSSRYLVKRTGEKVFLECVQDMDHENMFWYRQDPGLGLRLIYFSYDVKMKEKGDIPEGYSVSREKKERFSLILESASTNQTSMYLCASSFFSGVSSGELFFGEGSRLTVL.

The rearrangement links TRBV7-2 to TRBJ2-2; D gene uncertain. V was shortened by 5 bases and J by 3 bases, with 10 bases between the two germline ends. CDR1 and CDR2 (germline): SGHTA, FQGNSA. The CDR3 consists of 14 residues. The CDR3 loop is CASSTYRDTGELFF. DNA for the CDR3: TGTGCCAGCAGCACTTACCGTGACACCGGGGAGCTGTTTTTT.

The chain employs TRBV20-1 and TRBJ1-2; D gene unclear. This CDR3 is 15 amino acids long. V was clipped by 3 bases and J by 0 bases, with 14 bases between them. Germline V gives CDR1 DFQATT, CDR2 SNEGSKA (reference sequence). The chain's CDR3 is CSASKWRGANYGYTF. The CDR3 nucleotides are TGCAGTGCTAGTAAGTGGAGAGGAGCTAACTATGGCTACACCTTC.

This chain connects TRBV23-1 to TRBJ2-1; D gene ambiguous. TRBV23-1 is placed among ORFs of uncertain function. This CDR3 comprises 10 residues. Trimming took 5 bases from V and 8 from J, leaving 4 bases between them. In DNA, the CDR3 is TGCGCCAGCAGTGAGGATGAGCAGTTCTTC. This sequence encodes CASSEDEQFF.

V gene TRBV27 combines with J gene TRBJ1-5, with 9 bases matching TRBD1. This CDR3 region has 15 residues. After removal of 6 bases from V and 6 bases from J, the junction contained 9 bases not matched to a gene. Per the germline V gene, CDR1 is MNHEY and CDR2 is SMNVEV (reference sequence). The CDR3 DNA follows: TGTGCCAGCAGGGTTACAGGGGGCATTAGTCAGCCCCAGCATTTT. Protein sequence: CASRVTGGISQPQHF.